This T cell receptor beta chain comes out of a study of blood T cell repertoires in COVID-19 (dated by TCRdb to the early 2020s). At the level of the whole study: Samples from collaborators originated in the United States, Italy and Spain and spanned both the acute and convalescent phases of COVID-19. The material from the prospective study consisted of cDNA or gDNA derived from T cells, B-cell-depleted T cells, or PBMCs. Deeply sampled blood TCRbeta repertoires from subjects exposed to, actively infected with, or recovered from COVID-19 were included in the dataset. A freely available public database, intended as a resource for researchers studying the immune response to SARS-CoV-2, is where the repertoires were released. The samples were drawn from the first 160 participants of the ongoing ImmuneRACE study and from 1,254 subjects provided by 6 global collaborators. Nearly every sample came with metadata listing a de-identified subject ID, COVID-19 status, age in years and sex. HLA class I and class II types, where available, came from metadata supplied by the sample provider rather than from assay-based typing.

The collaborating institutions used their own protocols to collect whole blood in K2EDTA tubes. For TCRbeta analysis, collaborators shipped samples as frozen whole blood, isolated PBMCs, or DNA extracted from either of those sample types. Concerning this clone itself: Its binding antigen is unknown. It has no much larger one-base neighbor in the sample; base qualities were not kept.

TCRbeta CDR3 regions were amplified from genomic DNA by means of the immunoSEQ Assay, a bias-controlled multiplex PCR. The authors' analysis ran thus. Nucleated cell counts per sample were estimated from amplification of reference gene primers within the assay. To quantify the absolute abundance of each unique TCRbeta CDR3 rearrangement, sequence reads were collapsed and filtered. Productive Simpson clonality was computed per sample as the square root of Simpson's diversity index over productive rearrangements. TCRdb stores this immuneACCESS table with in-frame sequences only. Part of the clones is absent; in the studies checked, under half of the shortfall reflects unresolved V genes, and no reason is known for the rest. Clone size and the V and J calls come from that table; the DNA yielded D and trimming. The table for this sample lists 200,000 to 250,000 clones; 85% to 90% of them were counted only once. The top ten clonotypes cover approximately 4.8% of the sample.

Here is what the overall study found, with its caveats: Clinical and demographic metadata were provided uncurated, with the amount varying by source and participant.

From cysteine to phenylalanine, the CDR3 is 15 amino acids long. The retained sequence is limited to the CDR3, 45 bases, with the frame set at the first base. CDR1 and CDR2, looked up from the germline V gene, are SGHDT and YYEEEE. Between the V and J ends, shortened by 4 bases and 2 bases respectively, the junction contains 15 bases. Sequencing was carried out using peripheral blood. The rearranged chain carries TRBV5-6 and TRBJ1-2; the best D guess is TRBD1, with 6 bases matching. The receptor was isolated from a man aged 50 or older with acute or convalescent COVID-19. The sequence in DNA is TGTGCCAGCAGCCGCCTCACAGGGACAAACTATGGCTACACCTTC. It translates to CASSRLTGTNYGYTF.